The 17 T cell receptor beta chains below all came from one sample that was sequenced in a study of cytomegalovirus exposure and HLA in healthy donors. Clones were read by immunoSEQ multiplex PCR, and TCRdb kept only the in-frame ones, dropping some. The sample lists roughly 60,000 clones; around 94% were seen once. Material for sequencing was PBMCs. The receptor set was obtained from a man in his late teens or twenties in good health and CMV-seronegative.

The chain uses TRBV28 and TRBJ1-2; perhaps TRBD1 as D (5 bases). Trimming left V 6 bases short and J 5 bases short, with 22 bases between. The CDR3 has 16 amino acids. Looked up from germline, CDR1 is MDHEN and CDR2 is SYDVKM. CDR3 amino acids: CASRTDSWQGSYGYTF. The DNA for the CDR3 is TGTGCCAGCAGAACCGATTCGTGGCAGGGTAGTTATGGCTACACCTTC.

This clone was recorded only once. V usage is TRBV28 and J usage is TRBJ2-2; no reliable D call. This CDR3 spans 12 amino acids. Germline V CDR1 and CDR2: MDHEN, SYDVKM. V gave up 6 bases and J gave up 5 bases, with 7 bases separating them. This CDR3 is CASRPRTGELFF. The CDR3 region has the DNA TGTGCCAGCAGGCCCAGGACCGGGGAGCTGTTTTTT. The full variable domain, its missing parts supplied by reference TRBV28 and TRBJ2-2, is DVKVTQSSRYLVKRTGEKVFLECVQDMDHENMFWYRQDPGLGLRLIYFSYDVKMKEKGDIPEGYSVSREKKERFSLILESASTNQTSMYLCASRPRTGELFFGEGSRLTVL.

This chain's CDR3 is CASSPLGGRGPDTQYF. The CDR3 coding sequence is TGTGCCAGCTCACCGCTCGGGGGCAGGGGGCCAGATACGCAGTATTTT. The V call is TRBV18, the J call TRBJ2-3; 8 bases are shared with TRBD1. The CDR3 spans 16 residues. Germline loops: CDR1 KGHSH, CDR2 LQKENI. V was clipped by 3 bases and J by 4 bases; unmatched bases: 9.

CDR3 bases: TGTGCCAGTACCCTCGGACAGGGGTCGTGGCGGGACACTGAAGCTTTCTTT. It translates to CASTLGQGSWRDTEAFF. This chain joins TRBV19 and TRBJ1-1; 9 bases align to TRBD1. The CDR3 contains 17 residues. The germline V gene encodes CDR1 LNHDA and CDR2 SQIVND (reference sequence). V gave up 7 bases and J gave up 3 bases; unmatched junction bases: 15.

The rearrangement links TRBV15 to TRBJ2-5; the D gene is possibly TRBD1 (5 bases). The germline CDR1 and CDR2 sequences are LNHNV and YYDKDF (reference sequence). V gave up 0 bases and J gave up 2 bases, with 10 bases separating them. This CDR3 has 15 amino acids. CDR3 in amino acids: CATSRELTEQETQYF. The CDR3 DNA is TGTGCCACCAGCAGAGAACTGACAGAACAAGAGACCCAGTACTTC.

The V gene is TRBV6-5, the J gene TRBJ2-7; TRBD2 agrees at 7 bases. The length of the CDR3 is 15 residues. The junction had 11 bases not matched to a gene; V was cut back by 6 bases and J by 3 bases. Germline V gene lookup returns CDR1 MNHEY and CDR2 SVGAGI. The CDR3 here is CASSSPGGVGYEQYF. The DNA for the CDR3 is TGTGCCAGCAGCTCACCGGGGGGAGTTGGCTACGAGCAGTACTTC.

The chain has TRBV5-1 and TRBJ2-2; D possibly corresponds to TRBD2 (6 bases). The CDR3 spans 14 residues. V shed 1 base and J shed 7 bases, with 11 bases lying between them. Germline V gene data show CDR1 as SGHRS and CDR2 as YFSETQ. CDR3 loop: CASSLSMEGGELFF. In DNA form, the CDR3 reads TGCGCCAGCAGCTTGTCTATGGAGGGCGGGGAGCTGTTTTTT.

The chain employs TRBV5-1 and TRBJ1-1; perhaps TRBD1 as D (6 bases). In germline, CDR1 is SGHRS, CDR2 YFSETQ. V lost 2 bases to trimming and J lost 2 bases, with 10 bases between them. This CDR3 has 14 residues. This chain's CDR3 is CASSFGQTNTEAFF. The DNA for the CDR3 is TGCGCCAGCAGCTTCGGACAGACAAACACTGAAGCTTTCTTT.

The CDR3 spells CASHDVRVNTEAFF. CDR3 DNA: TGTGCCAGCCATGATGTTCGGGTGAACACTGAAGCTTTCTTT. The chain carries TRBV27 and TRBJ1-1; D gene unclear. Germline CDR1 and CDR2: MNHEY and SMNVEV (reference sequence). V gave up 8 bases and J gave up 0 bases, with 13 bases separating them. The CDR3 loop spans 14 amino acids.

CDR3 bases: TGTGCCAGCAGTTACGCACAGGATACAGATACGCAGTATTTT. As protein: CASSYAQDTDTQYF. The rearrangement joins TRBV6-6 to TRBJ2-3; a possible D gene is TRBD1 (5 bases). The CDR3 is made up of 14 amino acids. V lost 2 bases and J lost 3, with 9 bases in between. In germline, CDR1 is MNHNY, CDR2 SVGAGI (reference sequence).

CDR3 loop: CASSTRGYGYTF. The CDR3 region has the DNA TGTGCCAGCAGTACCAGGGGTTACGGCTACACCTTC. V gene TRBV27 combines with J gene TRBJ1-2; weak D call: TRBD1 (6 bases). The CDR3 contains 12 residues. In germline, CDR1 is MNHEY, CDR2 SMNVEV (reference sequence). V was cut by 5 bases and J by 8 bases, with 12 bases left in between.

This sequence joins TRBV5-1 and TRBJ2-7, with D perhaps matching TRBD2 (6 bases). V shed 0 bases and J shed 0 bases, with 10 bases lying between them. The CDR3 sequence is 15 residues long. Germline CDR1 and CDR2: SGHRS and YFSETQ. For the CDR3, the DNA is TGCGCCAGCAGCTTGGGGACTATTAGCTCCTACGAGCAGTACTTC. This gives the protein CASSLGTISSYEQYF.

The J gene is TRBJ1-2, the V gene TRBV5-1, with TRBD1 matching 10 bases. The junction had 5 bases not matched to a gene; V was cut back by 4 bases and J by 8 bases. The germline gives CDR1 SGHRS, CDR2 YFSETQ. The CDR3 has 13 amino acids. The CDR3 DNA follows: TGCGCCAGCAGCGAGGGGACAGGGGAAGGCTACACCTTC. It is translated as CASSEGTGEGYTF.

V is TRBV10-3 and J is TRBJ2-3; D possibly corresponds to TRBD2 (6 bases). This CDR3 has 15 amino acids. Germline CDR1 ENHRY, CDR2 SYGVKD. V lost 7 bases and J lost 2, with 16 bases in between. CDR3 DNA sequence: TGTGCCATCACGGGGTCGCGGGGATTCACAGATACGCAGTATTTT. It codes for CAITGSRGFTDTQYF.

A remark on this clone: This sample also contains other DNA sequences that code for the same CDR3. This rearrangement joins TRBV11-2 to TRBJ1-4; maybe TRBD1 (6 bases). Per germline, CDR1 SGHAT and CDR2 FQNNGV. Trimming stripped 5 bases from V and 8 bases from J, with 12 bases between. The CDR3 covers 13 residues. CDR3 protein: CASSPSTGEKLFF. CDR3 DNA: TGTGCCAGCAGCCCGTCGACAGGAGAAAAACTGTTTTTT.

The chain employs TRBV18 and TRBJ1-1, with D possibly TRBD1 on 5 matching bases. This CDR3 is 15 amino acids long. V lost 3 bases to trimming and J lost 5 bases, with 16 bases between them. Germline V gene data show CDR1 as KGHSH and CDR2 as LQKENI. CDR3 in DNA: TGTGCCAGCTCACCCTCAATAACAGGTGAAACTGAAGCTTTCTTT. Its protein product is CASSPSITGETEAFF.

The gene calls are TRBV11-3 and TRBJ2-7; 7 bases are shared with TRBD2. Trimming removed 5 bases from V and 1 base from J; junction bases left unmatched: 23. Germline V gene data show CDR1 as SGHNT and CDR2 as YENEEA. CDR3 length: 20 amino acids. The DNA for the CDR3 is TGTGCCAGCAGCCCCACCCCGTGGGGCGGGAGCCCCTTAAATTCCTACGAGCAGTACTTC. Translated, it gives CASSPTPWGGSPLNSYEQYF.